The 9 T cell receptor beta chains reported below all come from one sample, sequenced in a study of shared clonotypes between healthy human individuals. Clones were read by immunoSEQ multiplex PCR, and TCRdb kept only the in-frame ones, dropping some. This table holds about 1 million clones, about 70% found once. Sequenced material: memory CD4+ T cells sorted from blood. The subset is: CD45RA-negative fraction. These TCRs come from a man younger than 35 in good health.

The rearrangement links TRBV11-1 to TRBJ2-1; 9 nucleotides align to TRBD1. CDR3 length equals 15 residues. Germline V lookup: CDR1 SGHAT, CDR2 FQDESV (reference sequence). V dropped 6 bases and J dropped 6; count of bases not matched to a gene: 9. The CDR3 spells CASSSGTGRVNEQFF. CDR3 nucleotides: TGTGCCAGCAGTTCCGGGACAGGGAGAGTCAATGAGCAGTTCTTC.

The chain has TRBV27 and TRBJ2-3, with TRBD2 matching over 9 bases. V lost 1 base to trimming and J lost 8 bases; unmatched junction nucleotides: 7. The V gene's germline CDR1 is MNHEY and CDR2 SMNVEV (reference sequence). The CDR3 is 15 residues long. The chain's CDR3 is CASSLLAGGQGTQYF. The CDR3 DNA reads TGTGCCAGCAGTTTATTGGCGGGGGGGCAGGGTACGCAGTATTTT.

This chain joins TRBV19 and TRBJ2-7; no clear D. Looked up from germline, CDR1 is LNHDA and CDR2 is SQIVND (reference sequence). The length of the CDR3 is 11 residues. V gave up 9 bases and J gave up 6 bases, with 12 bases separating them. The CDR3 reads CASTAAGEQYF. The DNA for the CDR3 is TGTGCCAGCACGGCAGCTGGCGAGCAGTACTTC.

The chain links TRBV18 to TRBJ2-5; 8 bases match TRBD1. Germline V CDR1 and CDR2: KGHSH, LQKENI. The V gene end was trimmed by 5 bases and the J gene end by 4 bases; junction bases not matched to a gene: 3. This CDR3 has 13 amino acids. The CDR3: CASSSDRGETQYF. The DNA for the CDR3 is TGTGCCAGCTCATCCGACAGGGGAGAGACCCAGTACTTC.

About this clone: Possible read error: a much larger clone is one base away. The same CDR3 also results from other DNA sequences found in this sample. This chain joins TRBV6-5 and TRBJ1-1; D unclear. This CDR3 is 12 amino acids long. Germline CDR1 MNHEY, CDR2 SVGAGI. V lost 4 bases to trimming and J lost 4 bases, with 7 bases between them. CDR3 amino acids: CASSSPGTEAFF. CDR3 in DNA: TGTGCCAGCAGTTCCCCAGGCACTGAAGCTTTCTTT.

The rearrangement joins TRBV7-9 to TRBJ2-1; 15 bases agree with TRBD2. V gave up 6 bases and J gave up 5 bases; unmatched junction bases: 14. CDR1 and CDR2 from the germline V gene are SEHNR and FQNEAQ (reference sequence). CDR3 length: 19 amino acids. CDR3 protein: CASRPQGTSGRMEHNEQFF. The CDR3 DNA reads TGTGCCAGCAGACCACAGGGGACTAGCGGGAGGATGGAGCACAATGAGCAGTTCTTC. The whole variable domain, filled in from reference TRBV7-9 and TRBJ2-1, reads DTGVSQNPRHKITKRGQNVTFRCDPISEHNRLYWYRQTLGQGPEFLTYFQNEAQLEKSRLLSDRFSAERPKGSFSTLEIQRTEQGDSAMYLCASRPQGTSGRMEHNEQFFGPGTRLTVL.

This clone has a handful of counts. The rearrangement uses TRBV28 and TRBJ1-2, with D uncertain. The CDR3 length is 13 residues. Per the germline V gene, CDR1 is MDHEN and CDR2 is SYDVKM. Trimming removed 4 bases from V and 3 bases from J, with 9 bases in between. The CDR3 reads CASSSIEDYGYTF. Here the CDR3 DNA reads TGTGCCAGCAGTTCGATAGAAGACTATGGCTACACCTTC.

The chain has TRBV5-4 and TRBJ2-3; D remains unclear. There are 15 residues in the CDR3. Germline V CDR1 and CDR2: SGHNT, YYREEE (reference sequence). V dropped 0 bases and J dropped 1 base, with 9 bases sitting between them. CDR3 sequence: CASSLVLGGTDTQYF. The CDR3 DNA is TGTGCCAGCAGCTTGGTTCTAGGTGGCACAGATACGCAGTATTTT.

The CDR3 DNA is TGTGCCAGCAGCTCGGTCGGGGGTGGCAACTACGAGCAGTACTTC. Amino acids: CASSSVGGGNYEQYF. The V call is TRBV11-2, the J call TRBJ2-7, with D perhaps matching TRBD2 (6 bases). The CDR3 is made up of 15 amino acids. The V gene lost 4 bases and the J gene lost 3 bases, with 16 bases spanning the gap. In germline, CDR1 is SGHAT, CDR2 FQNNGV.